The clone carrying this T cell receptor beta chain was found many times. The data originate from a study of T cells in Graves' hyperthyroidism and ophthalmopathy. Amplification yielded TCR beta CDR3 regions, with RNA transcripts as the source. Initially, a first-round RT-PCR of the TCR CDR3 employed the HTBI primer set. TCRdb independently ran MiXCR on the multiplex PCR reads; one entry per CDR3 protein. The sample shows approximately 400,000 distinct CDR3 sequences, less than 20% of them seen only once. The clonotype originates from a woman aged 18-35 years with Graves' hyperthyroidism. Specimen: blood.

The CDR3 region is CASREGWAGYTF. The DNA of the CDR3 is TGTGCCAGCAGGGAGGGCTGGGCCGGCTACACCTTC. The rearrangement uses TRBV28 and TRBJ1-2; D unclear. Germline-derived CDR1 and CDR2 are MDHEN and SYDVKM. With 6 bases removed from V and 8 bases from J, the gap between germline ends came to 13 bases. The CDR3 spans 12 residues.